This T cell receptor (beta chain) was identified in a study of T cell responses to AZD1222 COVID-19 vaccine. For this clone: Its target is not known.

Trimming left V 7 bases short and J 2 bases short, with 14 bases between. Germline V CDR1 and CDR2: MNHEY, SVGAGI. The CDR3 spans 14 residues. Using immunoSEQ multiplex PCR, the repertoire was profiled, and TCRdb retains in-frame clones only, with some absent. The sample has approximately 180,000 clones, roughly 92% seen once. Study results and limitations: Among AZD1222 vaccinees, only 5 to 7 were seropositive at baseline.

Here the sequenced sample was peripheral blood, taken on day 0 of AZD1222 vaccination. This receptor was obtained from an adult in good health. The V call is TRBV6-5, the J call TRBJ1-2; D possibly corresponds to TRBD1 (5 bases). DNA of the CDR3: TGTGCCAGCAAGGGTAACCAGGGAAACTATGGCTACACCTTC. It translates to CASKGNQGNYGYTF.